This paragraph covers one T cell receptor (beta chain) sequence. Trimming took 5 bases from V and 5 from J, leaving 22 bases between them. The V gene's germline CDR1 is SGHAT and CDR2 FQNNGV. The CDR3 extends over 16 amino acids. This sample is part of a study of blood T cell repertoires in COVID-19. Study at large: The samples span acute and convalescent COVID-19 from the United States, Italy and Spain. PBMCs, B-cell-depleted T cells, or T cells were the source of the cDNA or gDNA that made up the material.

In the original processing: How many nucleated cells were present was estimated from reference gene primer amplification. Assay used: immunoSEQ multiplex PCR; TCRdb lists only in-frame clones, some missing. V and J calls and clone size come straight from that table; D and trimming were deduced from the DNA. The profile shows about 170,000 clones, roughly four fifths of them singletons. V usage is TRBV11-2 and J usage is TRBJ2-7, with D hard to call. This TCR was recovered from a human donor with acute or convalescent COVID-19. The donor label of this sample is uncertain. Sample: peripheral blood. The DNA for the CDR3 is TGTGCCAGCAGCCGAACGACCGGCCCCAGGTCCCACGAGCAGTACTTC. Translation: CASSRTTGPRSHEQYF.